This T cell receptor beta chain was documented in a study of a mutant IDH1 vaccine in newly diagnosed glioma. Overall study: Before enrollment, the patients had been treated with radiotherapy alone, temozolomide alone, or both together. Most of them had received both.

Germline assignment: CDR1 GTSNPN and CDR2 SVGIG (reference sequence). J gave up 12 bases and V 4 bases, and 5 bases lay outside the gene matches. The CDR3 contains 11 residues. Sequenced by immunoSEQ multiplex PCR; TCRdb stores in-frame clones only, minus some. This table holds 60,000 to 75,000 clones, 75% to 85% found once. Time point defined: baseline, week 1 (first vaccination visit). This sample's treatment: pre-vaccination baseline after standard-of-care therapy. The chain is built from TRBV30 and TRBJ2-2, with 7 bases that match TRBD2. The material sequenced was PBMCs, taken from a glioma patient treated with radiotherapy, temozolomide or both. This TCR was recovered from a man between 50 and 59 years old with glioma. CDR3 DNA sequence: TGTGCCTGGATTTTGGGGGGGAAGCTGTTTTTT. Residues: CAWILGGKLFF.